Shown below are 22 T cell receptor beta chains from a single sample sequenced in a study of T cells in localized non-small cell lung cancer. Measured with immunoSEQ multiplex PCR; TCRdb has only the in-frame clones, and not every one. The sample records approximately 7,200 clones, about 87% being singletons. Sample: peripheral blood, taken before any cancer treatment. The receptors derive from a male donor older than 55 with stage III lung adenocarcinoma.

The rearrangement uses TRBV19 and TRBJ2-1; 8 nucleotides match TRBD1. Germline V gene data show CDR1 as LNHDA and CDR2 as SQIVND (reference sequence). V lost 3 bases and J lost 7; bases outside the gene matches: 5. The CDR3 consists of 14 residues. CDR3 protein: CASSIRGRGNEQFF. The CDR3 DNA reads as TGTGCCAGTAGTATCAGGGGGCGCGGGAATGAGCAGTTCTTC.

V usage is TRBV13 and J usage is TRBJ1-1; D remains ambiguous. The V and J ends lost 5 bases and 2 bases respectively, with 15 bases between them. Germline V gene sequence: CDR1 PRHDT, CDR2 FYEKMQ (reference sequence). CDR3 size: 15 residues. The chain's CDR3 is CASSPLGEGNTEAFF. CDR3 nucleotides: TGTGCCAGCAGCCCCTTAGGTGAGGGCAACACTGAAGCTTTCTTT.

The genes are TRBV11-3 and TRBJ2-1; 9 nucleotides align to TRBD2. The CDR3 spans 15 residues. From germline, CDR1 is SGHNT and CDR2 YENEEA. The V and J ends lost 1 base and 8 bases, in that order; junction bases with no gene match: 6. CDR3 coding DNA: TGTGCCAGCAGCTTAGTTGCGGGGGGGCCGCATGAGCAGTTCTTC. Translated, it gives CASSLVAGGPHEQFF.

The rearrangement joins TRBV7-9 to TRBJ2-7; weak D call: TRBD2 (6 bases). Germline values: CDR1 SEHNR, CDR2 FQNEAQ (reference sequence). The CDR3 covers 14 residues. V lost 6 bases, J lost 7 bases, and 19 bases lay in between. The CDR3: CASRPTGPLAEQYF. The CDR3 DNA follows: TGTGCCAGCAGGCCCACGGGGCCTCTAGCGGAGCAGTACTTC.

CDR3 DNA: TGTGCCAGTAGTACCATTAAGGTTTTGAGCAATCAGCCCCAGCATTTT. Protein sequence: CASSTIKVLSNQPQHF. The chain recombines TRBV19 with TRBJ1-5; no clear D gene. This CDR3 has 16 residues. Trimming shortened V by 4 bases and J by 1 base, and 14 bases separated the two germline ends. Germline values: CDR1 LNHDA, CDR2 SQIVND (reference sequence).

The chain links TRBV5-4 to TRBJ2-7, with 8 nucleotides matching TRBD2. The germline V gene has CDR1 SGHNT and CDR2 YYREEE (reference sequence). The V gene end was trimmed by 7 bases and the J gene end by 2 bases; junction bases not matched to a gene: 8. This CDR3 spans 14 amino acids. The CDR3 loop reads CASAEGRGAYEQYF. DNA of the CDR3: TGTGCCAGCGCCGAGGGGCGGGGGGCCTACGAGCAGTACTTC.

The chain combines TRBV28 with TRBJ2-1; 14 nucleotides match TRBD2. Germline V gene data show CDR1 as MDHEN and CDR2 as SYDVKM. The CDR3 has 13 residues. V lost 5 bases, J lost 15 bases, and 6 bases stayed unmatched. The CDR3 nucleotides are TGTGCCAGCAGTCCAGGACTAGCGGGAGGACCGTTCTTC. This codes for CASSPGLAGGPFF.

This rearrangement joins TRBV6-6 to TRBJ2-1, with 7 bases that match TRBD1. This CDR3 spans 13 amino acids. Germline V gene lookup returns CDR1 MNHNY and CDR2 SVGAGI (reference sequence). Germline trimming cut 7 bases from V and 2 bases from J; bases unmatched to any gene: 2. The CDR3 region has the DNA TGTGCCAGCACAGGACAGGCCTACAATGAGCAGTTCTTC. Protein: CASTGQAYNEQFF.

The chain couples TRBV27 to TRBJ2-7; D tentatively reads TRBD1 or TRBD2 (6 bases each). Germline CDR1 reads MNHEY; CDR2 reads SMNVEV (reference sequence). The CDR3 contains 13 residues. V was clipped by 7 bases and J by 1 base, with 11 bases between them. DNA of the CDR3: TGTGCCAGCACACGGGGGCGTTCCTACGAGCAGTACTTC. Translating it yields CASTRGRSYEQYF.

The gene calls are TRBV27 and TRBJ2-2, with 7 bases fitting TRBD1. This CDR3 has 16 amino acids. Germline-derived CDR1 and CDR2 are MNHEY and SMNVEV (reference sequence). Trimming cost V 5 bases and J 5 bases; bases outside gene matches: 11. The CDR3, as DNA: TGTGCCAGCAGTCCGGAGAGACAGGGACGGACCGGGGAGCTGTTTTTT. It specifies CASSPERQGRTGELFF.

The chain joins TRBV2 to TRBJ2-7; D remains unclear. The V and J ends lost 1 base and 2 bases respectively, with 18 bases between them. The CDR3 loop spans 17 amino acids. Looked up from germline, CDR1 is SNHLY and CDR2 is FYNNEI. The CDR3 loop is CASSEGLWSSNAYEQYF. CDR3 nucleotides: TGTGCCAGCAGTGAAGGGCTTTGGAGTAGCAACGCCTACGAGCAGTACTTC.

The V gene is TRBV9, the J gene TRBJ1-5, with no clear D. From germline, CDR1 is SGDLS and CDR2 YYNGEE. V shed 4 bases and J shed 6 bases, with 11 bases lying between them. There are 13 residues in the CDR3. The CDR3 nucleotides are TGTGCCAGCAGCCCCTCCCCTGGTCAGCCCCAGCATTTT. This sequence encodes CASSPSPGQPQHF.

This chain links TRBV12-5 with TRBJ2-1; TRBD1 agrees at 8 bases. CDR1 is LGHNT, CDR2 FRNRAP, per germline. V trimming: 2 bases; J trimming: 7 bases; junction bases outside the gene matches: 16. The CDR3 loop spans 18 amino acids. The CDR3 protein is CASGLPPTDRGARNEQFF. In DNA, the CDR3 is TGTGCTAGTGGTTTGCCACCTACCGACAGGGGTGCGAGGAATGAGCAGTTCTTC.

The chain joins TRBV19 to TRBJ2-3, with 7 bases identical to TRBD2. CDR1 is LNHDA and CDR2 is SQIVND in the germline V gene (reference sequence). The CDR3 loop spans 18 amino acids. Trimming removed 2 bases from V and 2 bases from J; junction bases left unmatched: 13. The CDR3 DNA follows: TGTGCCAGTAGTATAAACCCGCTTCCTAGCGGTATCACAGATACGCAGTATTTT. It translates to CASSINPLPSGITDTQYF.

This chain links TRBV28 with TRBJ1-1, with unresolved D. Germline assignment: CDR1 MDHEN and CDR2 SYDVKM. Trimming cost V 1 base and J 0 bases, with 6 bases left between them. This CDR3 region has 14 residues. In nucleotides, the CDR3 is TGTGCCAGCAGTTTATTGGGAATGAACACTGAAGCTTTCTTT. It encodes CASSLLGMNTEAFF.

The J gene is TRBJ1-3, the V gene TRBV6-5; no firm D call. This CDR3 region has 15 residues. Deletions cut 0 bases from V and 0 bases from J, with 6 bases between. Germline CDR1 reads MNHEY; CDR2 reads SVGAGI. CDR3 protein: CASSYSKLSGNTIYF. The CDR3 bases are TGTGCCAGCAGTTACTCGAAACTCTCTGGAAACACCATATATTTT.

This clone was detected only a few times. The genes are TRBV4-2 and TRBJ1-6, with 8 nucleotides matching TRBD1. Germline loops: CDR1 LGHNA, CDR2 YNFKEQ. V was pared by 3 bases and J by 14 bases, with 9 bases of the junction left unmatched. The CDR3 has 14 amino acids. The CDR3 DNA follows: TGTGCCAGCAGCCACGACTGGACAGGGCGGTCCCTCCACTTT. Its protein is CASSHDWTGRSLHF.

The V call is TRBV7-2, the J call TRBJ2-5, with 7 bases aligning to TRBD2. Germline V gene data show CDR1 as SGHTA and CDR2 as FQGNSA. The trim removed 5 bases at V and 4 bases at J, leaving 10 bases unmatched. The CDR3 totals 15 residues. The CDR3 nucleotides read TGTGCCAGCAGCATACTAGCGATTCTGGGAGAGACCCAGTACTTC. The encoded protein is CASSILAILGETQYF.

This clone was picked up a small number of times. The chain is built from TRBV20-1 and TRBJ2-1; no definite D call. Germline V gives CDR1 DFQATT, CDR2 SNEGSKA (reference sequence). V dropped 4 bases and J dropped 7 bases, with 5 bases sitting between them. The CDR3 spans 10 residues. The CDR3 DNA sequence: TGCAGTGCTAATAAAAATGAGCAGTTCTTC. Translating gives CSANKNEQFF.

The V and J genes are TRBV11-2 and TRBJ2-5, with 12 bases aligning to TRBD2. Germline loops: CDR1 SGHAT, CDR2 FQNNGV. The trim removed 5 bases at V and 2 bases at J, leaving 6 bases unmatched. CDR3 length: 16 residues. Here the CDR3 reads CASSPPGTSGQETQYF. The CDR3 bases are TGTGCCAGCAGCCCACCCGGGACTAGCGGGCAAGAGACCCAGTACTTC.

The gene calls are TRBV14 and TRBJ2-7; tentatively, D is TRBD1 (6 bases). This CDR3 spans 13 amino acids. CDR1 SGHDN and CDR2 FVKESK come from the germline V gene. V lost 8 bases, J lost 0 bases, and 11 bases lay in between. CDR3 amino acids: CASCRGSSYEQYF. In DNA, the CDR3 is TGTGCCAGCTGCAGGGGAAGCTCCTACGAGCAGTACTTC.

The DNA of the CDR3 is TGTGCCAGCAGTCCCGTCGGGCGATGGTTAGTTAGGACTGAAGCTTTCTTT. It codes for CASSPVGRWLVRTEAFF. The chain is built from TRBV28 and TRBJ1-1, with D unclear. Germline CDR1 reads MDHEN; CDR2 reads SYDVKM. Trimming pared 5 bases from V and 5 bases from J, leaving 24 bases between. The CDR3 extends over 17 amino acids.